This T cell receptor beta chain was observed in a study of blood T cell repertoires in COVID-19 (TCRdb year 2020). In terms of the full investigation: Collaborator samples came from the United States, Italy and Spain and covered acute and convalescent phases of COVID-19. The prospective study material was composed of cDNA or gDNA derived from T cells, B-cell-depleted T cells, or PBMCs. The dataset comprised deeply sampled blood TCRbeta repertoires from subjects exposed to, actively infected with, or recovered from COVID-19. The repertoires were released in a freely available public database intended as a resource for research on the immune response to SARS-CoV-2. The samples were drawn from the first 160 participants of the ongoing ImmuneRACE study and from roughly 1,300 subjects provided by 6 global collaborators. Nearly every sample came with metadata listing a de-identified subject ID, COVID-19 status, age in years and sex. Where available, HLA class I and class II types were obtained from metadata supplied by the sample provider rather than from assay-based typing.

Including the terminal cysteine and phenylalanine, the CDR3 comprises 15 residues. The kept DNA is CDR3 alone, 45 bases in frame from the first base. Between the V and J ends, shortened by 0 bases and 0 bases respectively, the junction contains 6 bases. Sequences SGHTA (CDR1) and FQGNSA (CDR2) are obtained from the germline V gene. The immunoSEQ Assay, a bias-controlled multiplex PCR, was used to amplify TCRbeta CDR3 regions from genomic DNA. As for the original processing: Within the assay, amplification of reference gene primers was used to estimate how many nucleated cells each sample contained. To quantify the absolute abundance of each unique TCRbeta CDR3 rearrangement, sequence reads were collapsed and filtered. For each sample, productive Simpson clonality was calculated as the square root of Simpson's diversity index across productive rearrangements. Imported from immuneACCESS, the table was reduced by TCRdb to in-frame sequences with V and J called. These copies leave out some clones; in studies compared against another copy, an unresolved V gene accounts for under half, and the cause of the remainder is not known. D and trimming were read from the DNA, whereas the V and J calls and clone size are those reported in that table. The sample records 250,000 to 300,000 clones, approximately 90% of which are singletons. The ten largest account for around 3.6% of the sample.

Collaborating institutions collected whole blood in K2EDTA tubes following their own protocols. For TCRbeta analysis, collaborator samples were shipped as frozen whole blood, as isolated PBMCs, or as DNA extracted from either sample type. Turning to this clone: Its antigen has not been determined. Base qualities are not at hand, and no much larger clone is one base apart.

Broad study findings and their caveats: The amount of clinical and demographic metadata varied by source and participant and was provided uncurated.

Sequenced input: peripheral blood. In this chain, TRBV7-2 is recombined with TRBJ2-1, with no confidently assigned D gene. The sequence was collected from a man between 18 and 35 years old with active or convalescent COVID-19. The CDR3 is CASSLAVSSYNEQFF. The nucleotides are TGTGCCAGCAGCTTAGCGGTGAGCTCCTACAATGAGCAGTTCTTC.